A selection of T cell receptor beta chains follows, all from one sample in a study of cytomegalovirus exposure and HLA in healthy donors. Data came from immunoSEQ multiplex PCR; TCRdb stores just in-frame clones and leaves some out. Of some 210,000 clones listed, 87% are singletons. Source material: PBMCs. These TCRs come from a man aged 25-45 years in good health and CMV-seronegative. CDR3s include the opening cysteine and the closing phenylalanine or tryptophan. Each record gives: D gene, clone size, V gene, J gene, CDR3 protein, CDR3 DNA. A D gene is named only where the DNA matches it firmly. Expanded clones are given a class, and other clones once, few, many or no size at all.

D gene: TRBD2
clone size: -
V gene: TRBV11-2
J gene: TRBJ2-5
CDR3 protein: CASSLDRRAGGVETQYF
CDR3 DNA: TGTGCCAGCAGCTTAGATCGGAGAGCGGGGGGGGTGGAGACCCAGTACTTC

D gene: TRBD1
clone size: few
V gene: TRBV6-1
J gene: TRBJ1-6
CDR3 protein: CASSEGQLNSPLHF
CDR3 DNA: TGTGCCAGCAGTGAGGGACAGCTTAATTCACCCCTCCACTTT

D gene: -
clone size: -
V gene: TRBV27
J gene: TRBJ2-7
CDR3 protein: CASRSLGAGSYEQYF
CDR3 DNA: TGTGCCAGCAGATCGTTGGGGGCTGGGTCCTACGAGCAGTACTTC

D gene: TRBD1
clone size: -
V gene: TRBV28
J gene: TRBJ1-5
CDR3 protein: CASSRDRGSNQPQHF
CDR3 DNA: TGTGCCAGCAGTCGAGACAGGGGGAGCAATCAGCCCCAGCATTTT

D gene: TRBD1
clone size: -
V gene: TRBV18
J gene: TRBJ1-2
CDR3 protein: CASSRGQGTANYGYTF
CDR3 DNA: TGTGCCAGCTCACGCGGACAGGGGACAGCTAACTATGGCTACACCTTC

D gene: -
clone size: once
V gene: TRBV27
J gene: TRBJ2-6
CDR3 protein: CASRQRGANVLTF
CDR3 DNA: TGTGCCAGCAGGCAGAGGGGGGCCAACGTCCTGACTTTC

D gene: -
clone size: -
V gene: TRBV10-2
J gene: TRBJ1-1
CDR3 protein: CASSESRQGTEAFF
CDR3 DNA: TGCGCCAGCAGTGAGTCGAGGCAAGGCACTGAAGCTTTCTTT

D gene: -
clone size: once
V gene: TRBV9
J gene: TRBJ1-2
CDR3 protein: CASSVVQGGYTF
CDR3 DNA: TGTGCCAGCAGCGTAGTGCAGGGTGGCTATACCTTC

D gene: TRBD1
clone size: -
V gene: TRBV29-1
J gene: TRBJ2-3
CDR3 protein: CSVDAGQGAWADTQYF
CDR3 DNA: TGCAGCGTTGACGCCGGACAGGGGGCATGGGCAGATACGCAGTATTTT

D gene: TRBD1
clone size: -
V gene: TRBV28
J gene: TRBJ1-2
CDR3 protein: CATLDRGQANYGYTF
CDR3 DNA: TGTGCCACCCTAGACAGGGGGCAGGCTAACTATGGCTACACCTTC

D gene: TRBD1
clone size: -
V gene: TRBV5-1
J gene: TRBJ2-7
CDR3 protein: CASSRGTGLSEQYF
CDR3 DNA: TGCGCCAGCAGCCGAGGGACAGGGTTGAGCGAGCAGTACTTC

D gene: -
clone size: -
V gene: TRBV27
J gene: TRBJ2-7
CDR3 protein: CASSITGSRTYEQYF
CDR3 DNA: TGTGCCAGCAGTATTACAGGGTCCCGTACCTACGAGCAGTACTTC

D gene: -
clone size: -
V gene: TRBV7-6
J gene: TRBJ1-3
CDR3 protein: CASSFLSGSGNTIYF
CDR3 DNA: TGTGCCAGCAGCTTTCTTTCGGGTTCTGGAAACACCATATATTTT